This T cell receptor (beta chain) was retrieved from a study of blood T cell repertoires in COVID-19 (dated by TCRdb to 2019 to 2021). About the investigation overall: Samples from collaborators originated in the United States, Italy and Spain and spanned both the acute and convalescent phases of COVID-19. The material from the prospective study consisted of cDNA or gDNA derived from T cells, B-cell-depleted T cells, or PBMCs. The dataset comprised deeply sampled blood TCRbeta repertoires from subjects exposed to, actively infected with, or recovered from COVID-19. A freely available public database, intended as a resource for researchers studying the immune response to SARS-CoV-2, is where the repertoires were released. The samples were drawn from two sources: the first 160 participants of the ongoing ImmuneRACE study, and 1,000 to 1,500 subjects contributed by 6 global collaborators. Sample metadata almost always included a de-identified subject ID, COVID-19 status, age in years and sex. HLA class I and class II types, where available, came from metadata supplied by the sample provider rather than from assay-based typing. Beyond this particular receptor, the publication reports: The quantity of clinical and demographic metadata differed by source and by participant and was supplied without curation.

The immunoSEQ Assay, a bias-controlled multiplex PCR, was used to amplify TCRbeta CDR3 regions from genomic DNA. The published analysis was carried out like this. Nucleated cell counts per sample were estimated from amplification of reference gene primers within the assay. Sequence reads were collapsed and filtered to measure the absolute abundance of every unique TCRbeta CDR3 rearrangement. For each sample, productive Simpson clonality was calculated by taking the square root of Simpson's diversity index across productive rearrangements. As stored in TCRdb, this immuneACCESS dataset retains in-frame rearrangements with V and J assigned. A fraction of the clones does not appear; measured against another copy, unresolved V genes explain less than half of the discrepancy, and the remainder lacks a known reason. V and J calls plus clone size are reproduced from that table; the DNA served to infer D and trimming. Here the sample has about 290,000 clones; roughly 90% occur a single time. Approximately 10% of the sample goes to the ten largest clones.

In Seattle, one collaborating source enrolled patients while the infection was active and tracked those patients longitudinally over the course of disease. The collaborating institutions used their own protocols to collect whole blood in K2EDTA tubes. For TCRbeta analysis, collaborators shipped samples in one of three forms: frozen whole blood, isolated PBMCs, or DNA extracted from either of those sample types. The germline V gene provides CDR1 SGHAT and CDR2 FQNNGV. There are 11 amino acids in the CDR3, from cysteine to phenylalanine inclusive. Kept here is only the CDR3 DNA, which spans 33 bases and is read in frame from base 1. The V and J ends are trimmed by 5 bases and 2 bases, leaving 4 bases between them. Notes on this clone: Its antigen has not been determined. No base quality values were provided; no much bigger clone lies one nucleotide off.

Sample: peripheral blood. The receptor chain draws on TRBV11-2 and TRBJ2-7; the D gene remains uncertain. The clonotype originates from a woman aged 25 to 39 with COVID-19, enrolled during active disease. The CDR3: CASSHPYEQYF. The bases read TGTGCCAGCAGCCATCCCTACGAGCAGTACTTC.